This TCR beta chain was profiled in a study of blood T cell repertoires in COVID-19 (dated by TCRdb to 2018 to 2021). Background on the whole study: Collaborator samples came from the United States, Italy and Spain and covered acute and convalescent phases of COVID-19. The prospective study material was composed of cDNA or gDNA derived from T cells, B-cell-depleted T cells, or PBMCs. A de-identified subject ID, COVID-19 status, age in years and sex were almost always included in the sample metadata. The dataset comprised deeply sampled blood TCRbeta repertoires from subjects exposed to, actively infected with, or recovered from COVID-19. The repertoires were made available in a free public database intended to serve as a resource for research on the immune response to SARS-CoV-2. The samples were drawn from two sources: the first 160 participants of the ongoing ImmuneRACE study, and about 1,300 subjects contributed by 6 global collaborators. Where available, HLA class I and class II types were obtained from metadata supplied by the sample provider rather than from assay-based typing. Broader findings and caveats from the paper: Clinical and demographic metadata were provided uncurated, with the amount varying by source and participant.

The immunoSEQ Assay, a bias-controlled multiplex PCR, was used to amplify TCRbeta CDR3 regions from genomic DNA. As for the original processing: Within the assay, amplification of reference gene primers was used to estimate how many nucleated cells each sample contained. Sequence reads were collapsed and filtered to measure the absolute abundance of every unique TCRbeta CDR3 rearrangement. Productive Simpson clonality was computed per sample as the square root of Simpson's diversity index over productive rearrangements. The table comes from immuneACCESS by way of TCRdb, which keeps in-frame sequences with V and J called. Part of the clones is missing from these tables; in studies checked, under half for an unresolved V gene and the rest for unknown reasons. The V and J calls and the clone size are those of that table, but D and trimming were determined from the DNA. This sample has under 300,000 clones in its table, and less than 90% of those were observed once. The ten most abundant clones make up 6.2% of the sample.

The collaborating institutions used their own protocols to collect whole blood in K2EDTA tubes. For TCRbeta analysis, collaborators shipped samples in one of three forms: frozen whole blood, isolated PBMCs, or DNA extracted from either of those sample types. The CDR3 starts with the cysteine, ends with the phenylalanine, and has 13 residues. The CDR3 DNA has 39 bases and is translated from base 1. The germline V gene gives CDR1 as SQVTM and CDR2 as ANQGSEA. Trimming costs V 3 bases and J 3 bases, and their ends lie 11 bases apart. Concerning this clone itself: This clone's antigen is unknown. There are no base qualities to consult, and no much larger clone falls within one base.

The rearranged chain carries TRBV29-1 and TRBJ1-1; no D gene call is confident. The sample consisted of peripheral blood. This clonotype originated in a man aged 55 to 70 with acute or convalescent COVID-19. The CDR3 reads as follows: CSVERGKDTEAFF. The sequenced DNA: TGCAGCGTTGAGCGGGGTAAGGACACTGAAGCTTTCTTT. Where the CDR3 stops, the reference TRBV29-1 and TRBJ1-1 genes take over; the full variable domain is SAVISQKPSRDICQRGTSLTIQCQVDSQVTMMFWYRQQPGQSLTLIATANQGSEATYESGFVIDKFPISRPNLTFSTLTVSNMSPEDSSIYLCSVERGKDTEAFFGQGTRLTVV.